This T cell receptor (beta chain) stems from a study of cytomegalovirus exposure and HLA in healthy donors. Measured with immunoSEQ multiplex PCR; TCRdb has only the in-frame clones, and not every one. The sample lists 55,000 to 80,000 clones, more than 85% seen once, with 6% to 8.5% in the top ten. This clone was picked up a small number of times. Its cognate antigen is unknown. Study results and caveats: Most observed TCR sequences were rare, whereas some public TCRs were detected in many donors. Cytomegalovirus-associated status was assigned to 164 TCR beta chains.

While the first cohort had over 650 subjects, the donors belonged to the separate validation cohort of about 110 subjects. Trimming left V 1 base short and J 8 bases short, with 12 bases between. Germline CDR1 is SGHRS and CDR2 is YFSETQ. The CDR3 is made up of 13 amino acids. The clonotype originates from a woman between 18 and 30 years old in good health and CMV-seropositive. The rearrangement uses TRBV5-1 and TRBJ1-2, with D perhaps matching TRBD1 (5 bases). Sequencing was performed on PBMCs. DNA for the CDR3: TGCGCCAGCAGCTTGCAGACAGTCTCGGGCTACACCTTC. Translating gives CASSLQTVSGYTF.